Following are 25 T cell receptor beta chains from one sample sequenced in a study of cytomegalovirus exposure and HLA in healthy donors. In the PCR, 60 Vbeta and 13 Jbeta primers were used. The table came from immunoSEQ multiplex PCR; TCRdb's copy has only in-frame clones and leaves some out. The sample holds 140,000 or so clones, about two thirds seen once. The sequenced material came from PBMCs. The source is a man in his sixties in good health and CMV-seronegative.

The chain employs TRBV2 and TRBJ1-1; D gene unclear. The CDR3 has 14 residues. Germline values: CDR1 SNHLY, CDR2 FYNNEI. The V and J ends lost 4 bases and 1 base respectively, with 10 bases between them. CDR3 sequence: CASSGQSGNTEAFF. The CDR3 coding sequence is TGTGCCAGCAGTGGTCAGTCAGGGAACACTGAAGCTTTCTTT.

The V and J genes are TRBV9 and TRBJ2-7; weak D call: TRBD2 (7 bases). V dropped 3 bases and J dropped 2 bases, with 12 bases sitting between them. This CDR3 comprises 14 residues. Germline V CDR1 and CDR2: SGDLS, YYNGEE. This CDR3 is CASSAWGGTYEQYF. The CDR3 bases are TGTGCCAGCAGCGCTTGGGGGGGCACCTACGAGCAGTACTTC.

The count of this clone is one. The chain joins TRBV27 to TRBJ2-7; D unresolved. V was shortened by 3 bases and J by 2 bases, with 8 bases between the two germline ends. The CDR3 is 13 residues long. From germline, CDR1 is MNHEY and CDR2 SMNVEV (reference sequence). The DNA for the CDR3 is TGTGCCAGCAGTTTTTCAGGAACCTACGAGCAGTACTTC. Residues: CASSFSGTYEQYF.

The chain has TRBV7-2 and TRBJ1-1; D unresolved. Germline values: CDR1 SGHTA, CDR2 FQGNSA. The CDR3 length is 12 residues. The ends were cut back, 3 bases at V and 6 bases at J, with 8 bases in the middle. CDR3 amino acids: CASSFMGPEAFF. CDR3 DNA sequence: TGTGCCAGCAGCTTTATGGGCCCTGAAGCTTTCTTT.

The chain recombines TRBV27 with TRBJ2-1; weak D call: TRBD2 (5 bases). Germline V gene sequence: CDR1 MNHEY, CDR2 SMNVEV (reference sequence). V was clipped by 1 base and J by 8 bases, with 15 bases between them. The CDR3 extends over 15 amino acids. The CDR3 sequence is CASSLFTGNGDEQFF. Written as DNA, the CDR3 is TGTGCCAGCAGTTTATTTACGGGGAATGGAGATGAGCAGTTCTTC.

In nucleotides, the CDR3 is TGTGCCAGTAGTCTGACCCGGGGGGAGACCCAGTACTTC. Protein: CASSLTRGETQYF. The chain carries TRBV19 and TRBJ2-5, with a weak D call TRBD2 (6 bases). CDR1 is LNHDA and CDR2 is SQIVND in the germline V gene (reference sequence). This CDR3 has 13 amino acids. V lost 5 bases and J lost 5, with 12 bases in between.

This rearrangement joins TRBV19 to TRBJ1-5, with TRBD1 matching 7 bases. The CDR3 has 13 amino acids. Germline V gene lookup returns CDR1 LNHDA and CDR2 SQIVND (reference sequence). Trimming at V came to 8 bases and at J to 2 bases, leaving 3 bases not matched to a gene. The DNA for the CDR3 is TGTGCCAGTTCCGGGACAGGCAATCAGCCCCAGCATTTT. As protein: CASSGTGNQPQHF.

The rearrangement uses TRBV28 and TRBJ2-1, with no clear D. V lost 4 bases and J lost 0, with 7 bases in between. CDR1 is MDHEN, CDR2 SYDVKM, per germline. The CDR3 loop spans 14 amino acids. CDR3 loop: CASSWRPSYNEQFF. DNA for the CDR3: TGTGCCAGCAGTTGGCGGCCCTCCTACAATGAGCAGTTCTTC.

The chain has TRBV11-2 and TRBJ1-2; D gene ambiguous. The V gene lost 0 bases and the J gene lost 2 bases, with 10 bases spanning the gap. Germline V gene data show CDR1 as SGHAT and CDR2 as FQNNGV. This CDR3 is built from 15 residues. CDR3 in amino acids: CASSLDRVQNYGYTF. In DNA form, the CDR3 reads TGTGCCAGCAGCTTAGATCGGGTGCAAAACTATGGCTACACCTTC. The variable domain in full, completed from reference TRBV11-2 and TRBJ1-2, reads EAGVAQSPRYKIIEKRQSVAFWCNPISGHATLYWYQQILGQGPKLLIQFQNNGVVDDSQLPKDRFSAERLKGVDSTLKIQPAKLEDSAVYLCASSLDRVQNYGYTFGSGTRLTVV.

The chain uses TRBV5-1 and TRBJ2-1, with 9 bases fitting TRBD2. V shed 3 bases, J shed 8 bases, and the junction held 6 bases outside the gene matches. There are 14 residues in the CDR3. In germline, CDR1 is SGHRS, CDR2 YFSETQ. The CDR3 is CASSSGTSIDEQFF. CDR3 nucleotide sequence: TGCGCCAGCAGCTCCGGGACTAGCATCGATGAGCAGTTCTTC.

Written as DNA, the CDR3 is TGCGCCAGCAGCCAAGTAGCGGACACCGGGGAGCTGTTTTTT. Translating gives CASSQVADTGELFF. V and J are TRBV4-3 and TRBJ2-2, with D possibly matching TRBD2 (6 bases). V lost 1 base and J 3 bases, leaving 6 bases between the germline ends. Looked up from germline, CDR1 is LGHNA and CDR2 is YSLEER. CDR3 length: 14 amino acids.

The chain is built from TRBV6-6 and TRBJ2-5, with a tentative D call TRBD2 (6 bases). V shed 8 bases and J shed 5 bases, with 21 bases lying between them. The CDR3 has 15 amino acids. Germline-derived CDR1 and CDR2 are MNHNY and SVGAGI (reference sequence). The CDR3 bases are TGTGCCAGCTCACGGGCCCCAGCGGGCCGGGAGACCCAGTACTTC. Encoded protein: CASSRAPAGRETQYF.

The chain recombines TRBV19 with TRBJ2-7; no definite D call. Trimming took 6 bases from V and 6 from J, leaving 24 bases between them. The length of the CDR3 is 16 residues. Germline-derived CDR1 and CDR2 are LNHDA and SQIVND (reference sequence). CDR3 residues: CASSPPLHLRGTEQYF. The CDR3, as DNA: TGTGCCAGTAGCCCACCTCTCCACCTCCGAGGCACCGAGCAGTACTTC.

This clone has more than one count but fewer than ten. CDR3: CASRLAGGLGEQYF. CDR3 bases: TGTGCCAGCCGTCTAGCGGGAGGGCTGGGGGAGCAGTACTTC. The chain couples TRBV2 to TRBJ2-7; 12 bases align to TRBD2. V lost 8 bases and J lost 7; bases outside the gene matches: 9. The V gene's germline CDR1 is SNHLY and CDR2 FYNNEI. This CDR3 spans 14 amino acids.

The J gene is TRBJ2-7, the V gene TRBV30, with a weak D call TRBD1 (6 bases). Germline CDR1 and CDR2: GTSNPN and SVGIG (reference sequence). Trimming cost V 1 base and J 1 base, with 8 bases left between them. The CDR3 has 13 amino acids. DNA for the CDR3: TGTGCCTGGAGTGGAGGACAGTCCTACGAGCAGTACTTC. It specifies CAWSGGQSYEQYF.

The rearrangement joins TRBV29-1 to TRBJ2-5; 7 bases match TRBD2. The CDR3 covers 15 residues. Germline V lookup: CDR1 SQVTM, CDR2 ANQGSEA. The V segment lost 0 bases and the J segment 4 bases; nucleotides outside the gene matches: 8. The CDR3 DNA sequence: TGCAGCGTTGAAGATCGGGGGTGGGAGGGAGAGACCCAGTACTTC. It is translated as CSVEDRGWEGETQYF.

V usage is TRBV9 and J usage is TRBJ2-3, with D perhaps matching TRBD1 (5 bases). CDR1 SGDLS and CDR2 YYNGEE come from the germline V gene. The CDR3 is 15 residues long. V was cut by 0 bases and J by 1 base, with 9 bases left in between. This chain's CDR3 is CASSVVTDGTDTQYF. The CDR3 DNA follows: TGTGCCAGCAGCGTAGTGACAGACGGCACAGATACGCAGTATTTT.

V is TRBV7-9 and J is TRBJ2-7; D uncertain. The CDR3 contains 12 residues. The V and J ends lost 5 bases and 2 bases respectively, with 7 bases between them. From germline, CDR1 is SEHNR and CDR2 FQNEAQ (reference sequence). Written as DNA, the CDR3 is TGTGCCAGCAGCCTTCGGGCCTACGAGCAGTACTTC. It codes for CASSLRAYEQYF.

The V gene is TRBV29-1, the J gene TRBJ1-1; no reliable D call. Germline V gene sequence: CDR1 SQVTM, CDR2 ANQGSEA. V lost 4 bases, J lost 1 base, and 10 bases lay in between. CDR3 length: 13 residues. CDR3 sequence: CSVAHSGNTEAFF. CDR3 bases: TGCAGCGTTGCGCACAGCGGGAACACTGAAGCTTTCTTT.

This chain uses TRBV13 with TRBJ1-1; the D gene is possibly TRBD1 (6 bases). Germline CDR1 PRHDT, CDR2 FYEKMQ (reference sequence). V lost 5 bases to trimming and J lost 6 bases, with 13 bases between them. The CDR3 spans 13 residues. This CDR3 reads CASSRGALAEAFF. The CDR3 region has the DNA TGTGCCAGCAGCCGGGGGGCGTTGGCTGAAGCTTTCTTT.

The V gene is TRBV6-6, the J gene TRBJ2-7, with 9 bases fitting TRBD1. The CDR3 has 15 amino acids. V was clipped by 2 bases and J by 4 bases; unmatched bases: 6. Per the germline V gene, CDR1 is MNHNY and CDR2 is SVGAGI (reference sequence). CDR3 loop: CASSYVGQGGYEQYF. CDR3 DNA sequence: TGTGCCAGCAGTTACGTGGGACAGGGAGGATACGAGCAGTACTTC.

V usage is TRBV28 and J usage is TRBJ1-2; 8 bases agree with TRBD1. This CDR3 contains 14 residues. V lost 6 bases, J lost 5 bases, and 8 bases stayed unmatched. Looked up from germline, CDR1 is MDHEN and CDR2 is SYDVKM. The CDR3 region is CASSSGTGVYGYTF. For the CDR3, the DNA is TGTGCCAGCAGCTCCGGGACAGGAGTTTATGGCTACACCTTC.

This clone came up a few times. This chain uses TRBV28 with TRBJ1-4; 9 bases map to TRBD1. The ends lost 7 bases at V and 10 bases at J; junction bases unmatched: 10. Germline V gene lookup returns CDR1 MDHEN and CDR2 SYDVKM. CDR3 length equals 14 residues. The CDR3 bases are TGTGCCAGCACGCCGGGACAGGGCCACGCAAAACTGTTTTTT. It translates to CASTPGQGHAKLFF. Using reference TRBV28 and TRBJ1-4 for the parts outside the CDR3, the full variable domain is DVKVTQSSRYLVKRTGEKVFLECVQDMDHENMFWYRQDPGLGLRLIYFSYDVKMKEKGDIPEGYSVSREKKERFSLILESASTNQTSMYLCASTPGQGHAKLFFGSGTQLSVL.

The chain carries TRBV28 and TRBJ2-7; 9 positions agree with TRBD1. This CDR3 comprises 16 residues. The junction had 6 bases not matched to a gene; V was cut back by 3 bases and J by 0 bases. In germline, CDR1 is MDHEN, CDR2 SYDVKM. CDR3 loop: CASSFIGTGRSYEQYF. The CDR3 DNA reads TGTGCCAGCAGTTTTATTGGGACAGGGCGCTCCTACGAGCAGTACTTC.

This clone showed up just a few times. V usage is TRBV19 and J usage is TRBJ2-2, with 11 bases lining up with TRBD2. J lost 4 bases, V lost 8 bases, and 6 bases had no gene match. The CDR3 is 15 residues long. Germline values: CDR1 LNHDA, CDR2 SQIVND (reference sequence). As DNA, the CDR3 is TGTGCCAGTGGTAGCGGGAGGGCGGGCACCGGGGAGCTGTTTTTT. This gives the protein CASGSGRAGTGELFF.